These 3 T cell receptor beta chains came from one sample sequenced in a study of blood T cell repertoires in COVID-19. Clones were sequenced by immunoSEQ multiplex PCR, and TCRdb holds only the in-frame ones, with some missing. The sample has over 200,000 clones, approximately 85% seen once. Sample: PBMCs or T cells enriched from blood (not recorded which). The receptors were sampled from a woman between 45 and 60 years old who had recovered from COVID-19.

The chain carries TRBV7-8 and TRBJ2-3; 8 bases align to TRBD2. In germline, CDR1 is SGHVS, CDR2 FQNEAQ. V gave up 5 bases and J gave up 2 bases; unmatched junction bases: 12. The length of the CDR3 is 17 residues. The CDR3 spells CASSVLRGGGFTDTQYF. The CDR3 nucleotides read TGTGCCAGCAGCGTCCTCCGGGGGGGAGGATTCACAGATACGCAGTATTTT.

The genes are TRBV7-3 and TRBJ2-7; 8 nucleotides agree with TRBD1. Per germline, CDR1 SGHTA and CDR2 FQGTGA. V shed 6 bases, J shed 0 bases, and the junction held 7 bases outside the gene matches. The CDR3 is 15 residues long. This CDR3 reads CASSLTGTGSYEQYF. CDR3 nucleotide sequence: TGTGCCAGCAGTCTTACCGGGACAGGCTCCTACGAGCAGTACTTC.

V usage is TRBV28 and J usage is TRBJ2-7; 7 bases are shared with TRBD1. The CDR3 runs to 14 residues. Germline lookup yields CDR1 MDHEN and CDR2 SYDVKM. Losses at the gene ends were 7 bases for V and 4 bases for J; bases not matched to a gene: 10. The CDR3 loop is CASIGIGTVYEQYF. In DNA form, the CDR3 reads TGTGCCAGCATCGGAATAGGGACAGTATACGAGCAGTACTTC. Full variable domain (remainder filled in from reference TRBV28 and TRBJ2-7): DVKVTQSSRYLVKRTGEKVFLECVQDMDHENMFWYRQDPGLGLRLIYFSYDVKMKEKGDIPEGYSVSREKKERFSLILESASTNQTSMYLCASIGIGTVYEQYFGPGTRLTVT.